This TCR beta chain was captured in a study of blood T cell repertoires in COVID-19. Study-wide background: The samples span acute and convalescent COVID-19 from the United States, Italy and Spain. PBMCs, B-cell-depleted T cells, or T cells were the source of the cDNA or gDNA that made up the material.

Per the original methods: Amplification of reference gene primers was used by the study to estimate nucleated cell counts. Produced via immunoSEQ multiplex PCR; TCRdb's table is partial and in-frame only. That table gives V, J and clone size, and the DNA gave D and trimming. The repertoire holds 200,000 to 250,000 clones, over 75% seen once, with about 2.5% in the top ten. One Seattle source followed patients from active infection through their disease course. The sequence came from a woman between 65 and 79 years old with COVID-19, enrolled during active disease. The sequenced sample consisted of peripheral blood.

Here the CDR3 reads CASSPQVSSYEQYF. The CDR3 DNA reads TGCGCCAGCAGCCCCCAGGTAAGCTCCTACGAGCAGTACTTC. The chain employs TRBV5-1 and TRBJ2-7; D unresolved. The CDR3 contains 14 residues. Trimming stripped 4 bases from V and 0 bases from J, with 11 bases between. Germline V CDR1 and CDR2: SGHRS, YFSETQ.